The entry that follows covers one T cell receptor beta chain sequence. The antigen is unknown. This specimen belongs to a study of T cell responses to AZD1222 COVID-19 vaccine. Study-level findings and limits: Spike-specific TCRs gained breadth and depth after people received two AZD1222 doses. Clonal diversity was possibly underestimated, and the donors were mostly white British, with more females. Only six people who got AZD1222 tested seropositive at baseline.

The method was immunoSEQ multiplex PCR; TCRdb's version includes in-frame clones alone and lacks a portion of them. The sample lists 160,000 or so clones, about 91% occurring once. V gave up 6 bases and J gave up 5 bases, with 14 bases separating them. The CDR3 length is 13 residues. CDR1 SGHNT and CDR2 YYREEE come from the germline V gene (reference sequence). The chain recombines TRBV5-4 with TRBJ1-1; D gene unclear. This clonotype originated in an adult in good health. The material sequenced was peripheral blood, taken on day 0 of MenACWY control vaccination. In DNA, the CDR3 is TGTGCCAGCATCCCCAACGGGGATACTGAAGCTTTCTTT. Residues: CASIPNGDTEAFF. Based on the CDR3 plus reference TRBV5-4 and TRBJ1-1, the full variable domain is ETGVTQSPTHLIKTRGQQVTLRCSSQSGHNTVSWYQQALGQGPQFIFQYYREEENGRGNFPPRFSGLQFPNYSSELNVNALELDDSALYLCASIPNGDTEAFFGQGTRLTVV.